This TCR beta chain was recorded in a study of control samples from healthy donors and cancer patients. TCRdb's table, derived via immunoSEQ multiplex PCR, lists solely in-frame clones and lacks some. The top ten hold around 20% of the sample, which has tens of thousands of clones, approximately 86% seen once. Trimming left V 1 base short and J 8 bases short, with 9 bases between. The CDR3 length is 14 residues. CDR1 and CDR2 (germline): LNHDA, SQIVND (reference sequence). The source of this sequence is a man younger than 45 in good health. Sequenced material: blood. V and J are TRBV19 and TRBJ1-6; D might be TRBD1 (5 bases). The CDR3 is CASSIGDWDSPLHF. In nucleotides, the CDR3 is TGTGCCAGTAGTATAGGGGACTGGGATTCACCCCTCCACTTT.